The 13 T cell receptor beta chains given below trace back to one sample, sequenced in a study of blood T cell repertoires in COVID-19. Here immunoSEQ multiplex PCR was the method, and the copy in TCRdb shows in-frame clones only, minus some. The data show 200,000 to 300,000 clones, with roughly 88% seen just once and roughly 1.2% held by the top ten. What was sequenced was PBMCs or T cells enriched from blood (not recorded which). These receptors were collected from a woman in her forties with acute COVID-19.

This clone was counted a single time. This rearrangement joins TRBV19 to TRBJ2-7; D ambiguous. CDR1 and CDR2 (germline): LNHDA, SQIVND (reference sequence). Trimming took 10 bases from V and 4 from J, leaving 11 bases between them. The CDR3 loop spans 11 amino acids. The CDR3 bases are TGTGCCAAAAGAGGAAGGTACGAGCAGTACGTC. This sequence encodes CAKRGRYEQYV.

The chain uses TRBV27 and TRBJ2-7; D ambiguous. Germline V gene sequence: CDR1 MNHEY, CDR2 SMNVEV (reference sequence). Trimming stripped 5 bases from V and 4 bases from J, with 12 bases between. CDR3 length equals 13 residues. CDR3 protein: CASSPQYLYEQYV. CDR3 bases: TGTGCCAGCAGTCCACAATATCTTTACGAGCAGTACGTC.

This chain joins TRBV27 and TRBJ2-1, with D maybe TRBD1 (5 bases). The germline V gene has CDR1 MNHEY and CDR2 SMNVEV (reference sequence). Trimming pared 6 bases from V and 0 bases from J, leaving 9 bases between. The CDR3 contains 14 residues. CDR3 DNA sequence: TGTGCCAGCAGCAGGGCTAGCTCCTACAATGAGCAGTTCTTC. Its protein is CASSRASSYNEQFF.

This chain uses TRBV12-3 or TRBV12-4 with TRBJ1-1, with D hard to call. The CDR3 is made up of 12 amino acids. Trimming left V 3 bases short and J 3 bases short, with 5 bases between. CDR3 residues: CASSFVDTEAFF. In DNA form, the CDR3 reads TGTGCCAGCAGTTTCGTCGACACTGAAGCTTTCTTT.

This clone was recorded a few times. This chain connects TRBV2 to TRBJ2-7; TRBD1 matches 12 bases. Per germline, CDR1 SNHLY and CDR2 FYNNEI. Unmatched junction bases numbered 7, after V lost 6 bases and J lost 1 base. This CDR3 contains 16 residues. The CDR3 loop is CASSEPGQGASYEQYF. Here the CDR3 DNA reads TGTGCCAGCAGCGAGCCGGGACAGGGGGCTTCCTACGAGCAGTACTTC. Using reference TRBV2 and TRBJ2-7 for the parts outside the CDR3, the full variable domain is EPEVTQTPSHQVTQMGQEVILRCVPISNHLYFYWYRQILGQKVEFLVSFYNNEISEKSEIFDDQFSVERPDGSNFTLKIRSTKLEDSAMYFCASSEPGQGASYEQYFGPGTRLTVT.

The rearrangement uses TRBV9 and TRBJ2-1, with a weak D call TRBD1 (6 bases). This CDR3 spans 15 amino acids. Germline assignment: CDR1 SGDLS and CDR2 YYNGEE. V lost 3 bases and J 2 bases, leaving 12 bases between the germline ends. The CDR3 here is CASSEGEGAYNEQFF. CDR3 DNA sequence: TGTGCCAGCAGCGAGGGAGAGGGGGCCTACAATGAGCAGTTCTTC.

This clone was counted only a few times. This chain links TRBV5-4 with TRBJ1-2, with D perhaps matching TRBD1 (5 bases). Deletions cut 0 bases from V and 4 bases from J, with 7 bases between. The CDR3 length is 13 residues. Germline CDR1 SGHNT, CDR2 YYREEE (reference sequence). This chain's CDR3 is CASSLAGSYGYTF. The DNA of the CDR3 is TGTGCCAGCAGCTTGGCAGGGTCCTATGGCTACACCTTC. Supplemented by reference TRBV5-4 and TRBJ1-2, the full variable domain reads ETGVTQSPTHLIKTRGQQVTLRCSSQSGHNTVSWYQQALGQGPQFIFQYYREEENGRGNFPPRFSGLQFPNYSSELNVNALELDDSALYLCASSLAGSYGYTFGSGTRLTVV.

The CDR3 spells CASSGWDRGSGYTF. The CDR3 coding sequence is TGTGCCAGCAGTGGATGGGACAGGGGTTCTGGCTACACCTTC. J is TRBJ1-2 and V is TRBV9; 10 nucleotides align to TRBD1. The junction had 8 bases not matched to a gene; V was cut back by 5 bases and J by 7 bases. Germline V gene data show CDR1 as SGDLS and CDR2 as YYNGEE. The CDR3 spans 14 residues.

The rearrangement joins TRBV15 to TRBJ2-7, with 10 bases aligning to TRBD1. The V gene end was trimmed by 7 bases and the J gene end by 6 bases; junction bases not matched to a gene: 15. Germline assignment: CDR1 LNHNV and CDR2 YYDKDF (reference sequence). CDR3 length: 16 residues. The CDR3 DNA follows: TGTGCCACCAAGAAGACAGGGGGCCCGGGGTTCGGCGAGCAGTACTTC. This codes for CATKKTGGPGFGEQYF.

This clone was seen just once. The rearrangement links TRBV29-1 to TRBJ1-5; D may be TRBD1 (6 bases). V dropped 8 bases and J dropped 8 bases, with 19 bases sitting between them. Germline CDR1 reads SQVTM; CDR2 reads ANQGSEA. CDR3 length: 13 residues. The CDR3 sequence: CSTGAGSGEPQHF. In DNA form, the CDR3 reads TGCAGCACGGGGGCAGGGAGCGGGGAGCCCCAGCATTTT.

In regard to this clone: Additional DNA sequences in this sample encode the identical CDR3. The rearrangement uses TRBV12-3 or TRBV12-4 and TRBJ2-7; TRBD2 agrees at 9 bases. V lost 2 bases to trimming and J lost 4 bases; unmatched junction nucleotides: 0. The CDR3 sequence is 13 residues long. Written as DNA, the CDR3 is TGTGCCAGCAGTTTAACTAGCGGGTACGAGCAGTACGTC. It is translated as CASSLTSGYEQYV.

The chain links TRBV5-1 to TRBJ1-4; D unresolved. Germline CDR1 reads SGHRS; CDR2 reads YFSETQ. This CDR3 contains 16 residues. Trimming removed 2 bases from V and 2 bases from J, with 13 bases in between. The DNA of the CDR3 is TGCGCCAGCAGCTTTCGAGGGCCCGCCACTAATGAAAAACTGTTTTTT. Translated: CASSFRGPATNEKLFF.

This chain joins TRBV14 and TRBJ1-1; 10 bases align to TRBD1. This CDR3 region has 15 residues. Unmatched junction bases numbered 8, after V lost 4 bases and J lost 6 bases. From germline, CDR1 is SGHDN and CDR2 FVKESK. CDR3 bases: TGTGCCAGCAGCCCGAAGACAGGGGGCGCGGCTGAAGCTTTCTTT. This encodes CASSPKTGGAAEAFF.